The 14 T cell receptor beta chains below were found in one sample sequenced in a study of human T cells and chemical hapten exposure. TCRdb called the RACE reads again in MiXCR, with one record for every CDR3 protein. The table lists 60,000 to 75,000 distinct CDR3 sequences, about 7% of them singletons, with over 1.5% in the top ten. Noted time point: pre-sensitization, week 0. Treatment reported: therapeutic diphenylcyclopropenone sensitization with weekly scalp DPC. The source was whole blood, collected in connection with sensitization to the hapten diphenylcyclopropenone (DPC). The receptor set was obtained from a woman aged 25 to 39 with alopecia areata. Some clones in this sample may be carry-over from other donors' samples.

This clonotype was found many times. This rearrangement joins TRBV6-5 to TRBJ1-1; D call uncertain. Deletions cut 5 bases from V and 1 base from J, with 11 bases between. Germline V gene lookup returns CDR1 MNHEY and CDR2 SVGAGI. The CDR3 is made up of 14 amino acids. The CDR3 protein is CASSPEPPNTEAFF. In DNA, the CDR3 is TGTGCCAGCAGTCCGGAGCCGCCGAACACTGAAGCTTTCTTT.

This clonotype was observed many times. The chain has TRBV11-2 and TRBJ2-3, with D possibly being TRBD2 (6 bases). Germline CDR1 is SGHAT and CDR2 is FQNNGV. The CDR3 runs 16 residues. Trimming removed 5 bases at V and 2 bases at J, with 17 bases between. CDR3 loop: CASSAGRPINTDTQYF. The CDR3 nucleotides read TGTGCCAGCAGCGCGGGACGGCCGATTAACACAGATACGCAGTATTTT.

The sample holds a few counts of this clonotype. The chain is built from TRBV3-1 and TRBJ1-6; D gene unclear. Germline CDR1 and CDR2: LGHDT and YNNKEL (reference sequence). CDR3 length: 17 residues. V was trimmed by 0 bases and J by 0 bases, leaving 9 bases between them. The CDR3 protein is CASSQEGISSYNSPLHF. The CDR3 coding sequence is TGTGCCAGCAGCCAAGAAGGGATTAGCTCCTATAATTCACCCCTCCACTTT.

On this clonotype: Just one base apart from a much larger clone, this may be a read error. The CDR3 DNA sequence: TGTGCCCTGACCAGCGGGGGGACAACCTACAATGAGCAGTTCTTC. Its translation is CALTSGGTTYNEQFF. J is TRBJ2-1 and V is TRBV10-3; the match to TRBD2 covers 9 bases. CDR1 ENHRY and CDR2 SYGVKD come from the germline V gene. The V and J ends lost 11 bases and 2 bases, in that order; junction bases with no gene match: 10. The CDR3 sequence is 15 residues long.

This clonotype showed up just a few times. The V gene is TRBV12-3 or TRBV12-4, the J gene TRBJ2-7; D is undetermined. This CDR3 region has 15 residues. Trimming removed 7 bases from V and 2 bases from J, with 18 bases in between. CDR3 region: CASTSSQAPTYEQYF. The CDR3 bases are TGTGCCAGCACCTCCAGTCAGGCGCCGACCTACGAGCAGTACTTC.

In its sample, this clonotype was seen many times. V usage is TRBV6-6 and J usage is TRBJ2-1, with D tentatively TRBD2 (6 bases). Germline V CDR1 and CDR2: MNHNY, SVGAGI (reference sequence). The CDR3 is 14 amino acids. V was trimmed by 2 bases and J by 8 bases, leaving 13 bases between them. The DNA of the CDR3 is TGTGCCAGCAGTTACATCGCGGGGTTAGATGAGCAGTTCTTC. Translation: CASSYIAGLDEQFF.

This clonotype was recorded a few times. V is TRBV7-9 and J is TRBJ1-3; D gene uncertain. Germline CDR1 and CDR2: SEHNR and FQNEAQ (reference sequence). The CDR3 runs to 13 residues. Deletions cut 1 base from V and 4 bases from J, with 5 bases between. CDR3 sequence reads: CASSLDGGNTIYF. The CDR3 DNA reads as TGTGCCAGCAGCTTAGATGGAGGAAACACCATATATTTT. The whole variable domain, remainder taken from reference TRBV7-9 and TRBJ1-3, is DTGVSQNPRHKITKRGQNVTFRCDPISEHNRLYWYRQTLGQGPEFLTYFQNEAQLEKSRLLSDRFSAERPKGSFSTLEIQRTEQGDSAMYLCASSLDGGNTIYFGEGSWLTVV.

J is TRBJ2-3 and V is TRBV28; D uncertain. The CDR3 runs 12 residues. Germline V lookup: CDR1 MDHEN, CDR2 SYDVKM. The ends were cut back, 3 bases at V and 7 bases at J, with 8 bases in the middle. The CDR3 region has the DNA TGTGCCAGCAGTTTTATGAGATATACGCAGTATTTT. It yields the protein CASSFMRYTQYF.

As for this clonotype: This may come from a read error, since a much larger clone is one base off. This chain's CDR3 is CVSSRPEATEAFF. The DNA for the CDR3 is TGTGTCAGCTCACGTCCCGAGGCCACTGAAGCTTTCTTT. V usage is TRBV18 and J usage is TRBJ1-1; no definite D call. Germline CDR1 reads KGHSH; CDR2 reads LQKENI. This CDR3 has 13 amino acids.

This chain links TRBV5-5 with TRBJ1-4, with no clear D. The CDR3 extends over 15 amino acids. Trimming stripped 0 bases from V and 4 bases from J, with 10 bases between. In germline, CDR1 is SGHKS, CDR2 YYEKEE (reference sequence). CDR3 coding DNA: TGTGCCAGCAGCTTGGAAGGTGTCGGTAATGAAAAACTGTTTTTT. Its translation is CASSLEGVGNEKLFF.

This clonotype was found many times. The chain links TRBV7-2 to TRBJ1-5; 7 positions match TRBD1. The CDR3 consists of 17 residues. In germline, CDR1 is SGHTA, CDR2 FQGNSA. V shed 5 bases and J 0 bases; nucleotides not matched to a gene: 10. For the CDR3, the DNA is TGTGCCAGCAGCCCCTGGACAGGCTCGTATAGCAATCAGCCCCAGCATTTT. Its translation: CASSPWTGSYSNQPQHF.

This clonotype was recorded many times. V is TRBV7-9 and J is TRBJ2-7; TRBD1 agrees at 10 bases. Germline V gene data show CDR1 as SEHNR and CDR2 as FQNEAQ (reference sequence). CDR3 size: 18 residues. V trimming: 5 bases; J trimming: 3 bases; junction bases outside the gene matches: 16. The CDR3 protein is CASSPRPGTGVRVYEQYF. The CDR3 bases are TGTGCCAGCAGCCCGCGTCCCGGGACAGGGGTCAGGGTCTACGAGCAGTACTTC.

This clonotype was found many times. The chain recombines TRBV20-1 with TRBJ1-5, with D perhaps matching TRBD1 (6 bases). This CDR3 region has 18 residues. Per the germline V gene, CDR1 is DFQATT and CDR2 is SNEGSKA (reference sequence). Trimming pared 2 bases from V and 3 bases from J, leaving 23 bases between. CDR3 DNA sequence: TGCAGTGCTAGATCCGTTTACGGACAGCGACGAATCAATCAGCCCCAGCATTTT. This codes for CSARSVYGQRRINQPQHF.

This clonotype was detected many times. The chain uses TRBV20-1 and TRBJ2-7; no clear D. The germline V gene has CDR1 DFQATT and CDR2 SNEGSKA (reference sequence). V lost 4 bases and J 1 base, leaving 11 bases between the germline ends. The CDR3 runs to 13 residues. This CDR3 is CSATDLLSYEQYF. In DNA form, the CDR3 reads TGCAGTGCTACTGACTTACTATCCTACGAGCAGTACTTC.